This T cell receptor beta chain was obtained from a study of OX40 agonist ivuxolimab in advanced cancers. Study in general: A partial response was reached by three patients: one with hepatocellular carcinoma and two with cutaneous melanoma. Broader study findings: Doses of 0.1 to 3.0 mg/kg were accompanied by clonal expansion of CD4+ and CD8+ blood T cells by week 6. Clonal expansion among partial responders at 0.1-3.0 mg/kg ranked near the lowest. The average count of expanded clones was higher among CD8+ T cells than among CD4+.

This table comes from immunoSEQ multiplex PCR, and its TCRdb copy is limited to in-frame clones, with some not included. This sample yields about 80,000 clones, of which roughly four fifths are seen a single time; 6.5% to 8% belongs to the top ten. Trimming took off 4 bases at V and 5 bases at J, with 14 bases between the two ends. Germline V CDR1 and CDR2: SEHNR, FQNEAQ (reference sequence). This CDR3 is 14 amino acids long. A note on this clone: The antigen is not known.

V gene TRBV7-9 combines with J gene TRBJ2-5; possibly TRBD1 or TRBD2 for D (5 bases each). This TCR was recovered from an adult with an advanced solid tumor such as melanoma, head and neck, liver or kidney cancer. Sequencing was performed on CD4+ or CD8+ T cells sorted from blood, taken in a trial of the OX40 agonist ivuxolimab. The CDR3 sequence is CASSYSKGRETQYF. CDR3 in DNA: TGTGCCAGCAGCTACTCTAAGGGACGGGAGACCCAGTACTTC.